One and the same sample provided the 19 T cell receptor beta chains below, sequenced in a study of blood T cell repertoires in COVID-19. Sequenced by immunoSEQ multiplex PCR; TCRdb stores in-frame clones only, minus some. The sample has tens of thousands of clones; 78% are singletons. Sequenced: peripheral blood. The receptor source for this set is an elderly man with acute or convalescent COVID-19.

This clone has a handful of counts. V and J are TRBV5-1 and TRBJ2-6; no clear D. This CDR3 comprises 19 residues. Trimming took 4 bases from V and 0 from J, leaving 20 bases between them. The germline V gene has CDR1 SGHRS and CDR2 YFSETQ. This CDR3 reads CASSSVNATRFSGANVLTF. The CDR3 coding sequence is TGCGCCAGCAGCAGCGTTAACGCGACCCGGTTCTCTGGGGCCAACGTCCTGACTTTC. The full variable domain, with the rest looked up from reference TRBV5-1 and TRBJ2-6, is KAGVTQTPRYLIKTRGQQVTLSCSPISGHRSVSWYQQTPGQGLQFLFEYFSETQRNKGNFPGRFSGRQFSNSRSEMNVSTLELGDSALYLCASSSVNATRFSGANVLTFGAGSRLTVL.

The genes are TRBV7-8 and TRBJ1-3; D unclear. The germline V gene has CDR1 SGHVS and CDR2 FQNEAQ. This CDR3 comprises 14 residues. V shed 2 bases and J shed 1 base, with 6 bases lying between them. The CDR3 protein is CASSLRASGNTIYF. In nucleotides, the CDR3 is TGTGCCAGCAGCTTACGAGCTTCTGGAAACACCATATATTTT.

V usage is TRBV7-9 and J usage is TRBJ1-1, with 9 nucleotides matching TRBD1. J gave up 6 bases and V 4 bases, and 21 bases lay outside the gene matches. The germline V gene encodes CDR1 SEHNR and CDR2 FQNEAQ (reference sequence). This CDR3 has 19 residues. The DNA of the CDR3 is TGTGCCAGCAGCTCCGGGACAGGGTTTTCTGGTGGGGTCGATGCTGAAGCTTTCTTT. Translating it yields CASSSGTGFSGGVDAEAFF.

This clone has just a few counts. The V gene is TRBV6-5, the J gene TRBJ1-3; D unclear. With 7 bases removed from V and 1 base from J, the gap between germline ends came to 14 bases. The CDR3 extends over 15 amino acids. In germline, CDR1 is MNHEY, CDR2 SVGAGI. CDR3 DNA sequence: TGTGCCAGCACCAGGTCGCCAACGTCTGGAAACACCATATATTTT. Protein: CASTRSPTSGNTIYF.

J is TRBJ2-4 and V is TRBV5-1; 9 bases match TRBD2. Unmatched junction bases numbered 9, after V lost 4 bases and J lost 4 bases. The CDR3 spans 16 residues. The V gene's germline CDR1 is SGHRS and CDR2 YFSETQ. CDR3 region: CASSPLPLAGKNIQYF. The CDR3 region has the DNA TGCGCCAGCAGCCCACTTCCCCTAGCGGGGAAAAACATTCAGTACTTC.

The chain recombines TRBV6-5 with TRBJ2-5; maybe TRBD2 (6 bases). V lost 2 bases and J lost 3, with 10 bases in between. The CDR3 runs to 14 residues. Per germline, CDR1 MNHEY and CDR2 SVGAGI. The CDR3 region is CASSYRGTEETQYF. Here the CDR3 DNA reads TGTGCCAGCAGTTACCGCGGGACGGAAGAGACCCAGTACTTC.

This clone has a single count. This chain connects TRBV7-2 to TRBJ2-4; 8 positions match TRBD2. From germline, CDR1 is SGHTA and CDR2 FQGNSA. With 5 bases clipped from V and 7 bases from J, the junction kept 7 bases outside the gene matches. This CDR3 spans 14 amino acids. The CDR3 nucleotides read TGTGCCAGCAGCCTCGGGGGGGCAAGGAACATTCAGTACTTC. Encoded protein: CASSLGGARNIQYF.

The chain links TRBV5-1 to TRBJ1-6; D might be TRBD1 (5 bases). This CDR3 has 14 residues. From germline, CDR1 is SGHRS and CDR2 YFSETQ. V lost 2 bases and J 7 bases, leaving 10 bases between the germline ends. This CDR3 reads CASSFRVENSPLHF. The CDR3 DNA reads as TGCGCCAGCAGCTTCAGGGTAGAGAATTCACCCCTCCACTTT.

This clone was recorded a few times. The rearrangement uses TRBV19 and TRBJ2-1; TRBD2 agrees at 16 bases. Germline CDR1 and CDR2: LNHDA and SQIVND (reference sequence). The CDR3 covers 21 residues. Trimming cost V 6 bases and J 8 bases; bases outside gene matches: 22. CDR3 sequence: CASSTSGTVGTSGGARHEQFF. DNA for the CDR3: TGTGCCAGTAGCACCTCCGGGACAGTCGGGACTAGCGGGGGGGCCAGACATGAGCAGTTCTTC.

The rearrangement links TRBV19 to TRBJ2-7; 7 nucleotides agree with TRBD1. Per germline, CDR1 LNHDA and CDR2 SQIVND (reference sequence). CDR3 length: 14 residues. V lost 3 bases to trimming and J lost 2 bases; unmatched junction nucleotides: 4. The DNA of the CDR3 is TGTGCCAGTAGTATCCAACAGGGGCCCTACGAGCAGTACTTC. Amino acids: CASSIQQGPYEQYF.

The chain has TRBV20-1 and TRBJ2-3; tentative D call: TRBD2 (6 bases). The CDR3 length is 11 residues. V was trimmed by 5 bases and J by 7 bases, leaving 10 bases between them. Per the germline V gene, CDR1 is DFQATT and CDR2 is SNEGSKA (reference sequence). CDR3 sequence reads: CSAARENTQYF. CDR3 sequence (DNA): TGCAGTGCTGCCCGGGAGAATACGCAGTATTTT.

The CDR3 region is CAWLQGSGEQFF. In nucleotides, the CDR3 is TGTGCCTGGCTACAGGGAAGCGGTGAGCAGTTCTTC. This chain links TRBV30 with TRBJ2-1; possibly TRBD1 for D (6 bases). Germline-derived CDR1 and CDR2 are GTSNPN and SVGIG (reference sequence). V shed 5 bases and J shed 9 bases, with 14 bases lying between them. The CDR3 length is 12 residues.

For this clone: The identical CDR3 is also encoded by other nucleotide sequences in the sample. The chain is built from TRBV7-3 and TRBJ2-5; D not certain. Germline V gene lookup returns CDR1 SGHTA and CDR2 FQGTGA. Trimming stripped 3 bases from V and 5 bases from J, with 10 bases between. The CDR3 sequence is 13 residues long. Here the CDR3 DNA reads TGTGCCAGCAGCTTGGGCTTGGCGGAGACCCAGTACTTC. It codes for CASSLGLAETQYF.

This CDR3 is CASTIGLAGADTQYF. Here the CDR3 DNA reads TGTGCCAGCACTATCGGCCTAGCGGGGGCAGATACGCAGTATTTT. The chain uses TRBV5-4 and TRBJ2-3; 10 nucleotides match TRBD2. Germline values: CDR1 SGHNT, CDR2 YYREEE (reference sequence). The CDR3 contains 15 residues. The V and J ends lost 6 bases and 4 bases, in that order; junction bases with no gene match: 8.

The rearrangement uses TRBV5-1 and TRBJ1-1; 9 nucleotides match TRBD1. V gave up 3 bases and J gave up 1 base; unmatched junction bases: 4. The CDR3 contains 15 residues. Per the germline V gene, CDR1 is SGHRS and CDR2 is YFSETQ. CDR3 nucleotides: TGCGCCAGCAGCTCCCCGGGACAGGGGAACACTGAAGCTTTCTTT. This sequence encodes CASSSPGQGNTEAFF.

V and J are TRBV5-1 and TRBJ2-7; D unclear. The V and J ends lost 3 bases and 2 bases respectively, with 3 bases between them. The CDR3 totals 11 residues. Germline values: CDR1 SGHRS, CDR2 YFSETQ. CDR3 sequence (DNA): TGCGCCAGCAGCTCGGCCTACGAGCAGTACTTC. Residues: CASSSAYEQYF.

This chain connects TRBV5-1 to TRBJ2-5; 7 nucleotides agree with TRBD1. The CDR3 sequence is 14 residues long. The germline gives CDR1 SGHRS, CDR2 YFSETQ. V dropped 7 bases and J dropped 0; count of bases not matched to a gene: 6. The CDR3 loop reads CASGAGTDQETQYF. CDR3 in DNA: TGCGCCAGCGGAGCCGGGACAGACCAAGAGACCCAGTACTTC.

This sequence joins TRBV4-2 and TRBJ1-3; 8 nucleotides agree with TRBD1. Losses at the gene ends were 0 bases for V and 4 bases for J; bases not matched to a gene: 2. The CDR3 covers 15 residues. In germline, CDR1 is LGHNA, CDR2 YNFKEQ. CDR3: CASSQEAGGGNTIYF. DNA for the CDR3: TGTGCCAGCAGCCAAGAGGCAGGGGGCGGAAACACCATATATTTT.

Concerning this clone: At one end, the junction sequence differs from germline, possibly due to a read error. The chain has TRBV7-7 and TRBJ2-1; TRBD2 aligns across 9 bases. Germline-derived CDR1 and CDR2 are SSHAT and FNYEAQ (reference sequence). This CDR3 is built from 15 residues. In DNA form, the CDR3 reads TGTGCTAGCAGCTTCGGCGGGGGGGCCGTCGATGAGCAGTTCTTC. Translation gives CASSFGGGAVDEQFF.